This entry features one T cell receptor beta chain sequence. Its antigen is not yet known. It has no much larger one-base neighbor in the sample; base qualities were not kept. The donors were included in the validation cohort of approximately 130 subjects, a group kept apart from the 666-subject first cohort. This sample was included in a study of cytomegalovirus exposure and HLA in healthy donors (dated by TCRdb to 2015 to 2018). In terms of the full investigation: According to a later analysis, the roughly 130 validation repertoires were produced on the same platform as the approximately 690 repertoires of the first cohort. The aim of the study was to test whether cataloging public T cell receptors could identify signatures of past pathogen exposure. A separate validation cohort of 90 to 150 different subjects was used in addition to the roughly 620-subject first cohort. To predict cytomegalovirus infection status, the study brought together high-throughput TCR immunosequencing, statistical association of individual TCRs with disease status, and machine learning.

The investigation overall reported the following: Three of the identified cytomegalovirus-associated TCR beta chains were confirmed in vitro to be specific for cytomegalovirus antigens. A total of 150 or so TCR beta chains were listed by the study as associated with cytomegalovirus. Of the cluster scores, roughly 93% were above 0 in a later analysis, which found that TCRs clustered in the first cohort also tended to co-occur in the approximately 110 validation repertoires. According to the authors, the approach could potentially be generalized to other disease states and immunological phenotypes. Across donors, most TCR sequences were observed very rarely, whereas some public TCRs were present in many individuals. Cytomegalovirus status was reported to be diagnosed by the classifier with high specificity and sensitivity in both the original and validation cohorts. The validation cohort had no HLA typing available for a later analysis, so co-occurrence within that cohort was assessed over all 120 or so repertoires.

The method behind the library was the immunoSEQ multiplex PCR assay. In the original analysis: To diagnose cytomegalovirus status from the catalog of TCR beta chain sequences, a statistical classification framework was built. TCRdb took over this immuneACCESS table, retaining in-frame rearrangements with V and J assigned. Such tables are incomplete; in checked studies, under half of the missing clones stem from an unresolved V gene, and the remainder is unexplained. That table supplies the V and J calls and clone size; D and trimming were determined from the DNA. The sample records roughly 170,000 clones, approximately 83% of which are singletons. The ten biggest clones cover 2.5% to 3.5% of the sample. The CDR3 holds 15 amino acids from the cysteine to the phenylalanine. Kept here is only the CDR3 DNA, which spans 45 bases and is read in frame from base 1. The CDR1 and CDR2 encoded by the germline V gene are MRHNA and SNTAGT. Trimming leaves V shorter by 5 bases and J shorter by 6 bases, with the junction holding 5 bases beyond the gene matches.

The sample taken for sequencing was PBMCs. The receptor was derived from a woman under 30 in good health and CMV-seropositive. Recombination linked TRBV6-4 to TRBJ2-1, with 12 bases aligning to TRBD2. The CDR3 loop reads CASSLLAGGSNEQFF. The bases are TGTGCCAGCAGTCTTCTAGCGGGGGGGTCCAATGAGCAGTTCTTC.